This passage covers 19 T cell receptor beta chains from one sample sequenced in a study of T cell repertoires in cytomegalovirus infection. TCRdb re-derived calls from the reads in MiXCR, one entry per CDR3 protein. The data hold approximately 280,000 distinct CDR3 sequences, with about 20% observed a single time. No cognate antigen is known for these TCRs. Here the sequenced sample was cultured PBMCs, taken from culture after CMV antigen stimulation. The receptors come from a human donor in good health (CMV status not recorded). Some clones in this sample may be carry-over from other donors' samples.

This clonotype was counted between two and nine times. The gene calls are TRBV7-9 and TRBJ1-5; D gene unclear. V lost 5 bases to trimming and J lost 1 base, with 15 bases between them. The CDR3 is made up of 16 amino acids. Germline CDR1 reads SEHNR; CDR2 reads FQNEAQ (reference sequence). CDR3 residues: CASSDLAGDSNQPQHF. The DNA for the CDR3 is TGTGCCAGCAGCGATCTGGCGGGCGACAGCAATCAGCCCCAGCATTTT.

Worth noting for this clonotype: The junction departs from germline at one end; a sequencing error may be responsible. This chain uses TRBV29-1 with TRBJ2-1, with D perhaps matching TRBD1 (6 bases). This CDR3 has 12 amino acids. Germline loops: CDR1 SQVTM, CDR2 ANQGSEA. The CDR3 nucleotides are TGCAGCGCTGAAGGGGGTGCGGAGACACAGTTCTTC. This codes for CSAEGGAETQFF.

J is TRBJ1-4 and V is TRBV11-2; D not certain. Per the germline V gene, CDR1 is SGHAT and CDR2 is FQNNGV. V lost 3 bases and J 3 bases, leaving 17 bases between the germline ends. This CDR3 is 17 amino acids long. CDR3 in amino acids: CASSFGPFKAANEKLFF. CDR3 nucleotide sequence: TGTGCCAGCAGCTTCGGGCCATTCAAAGCGGCTAATGAAAAACTGTTTTTT.

This clonotype showed up just a few times. An end of the junction does not agree with germline; a read error may underlie this. The V gene is TRBV18, the J gene TRBJ1-1; possibly TRBD1 for D (5 bases). CDR3 length equals 14 residues. From germline, CDR1 is KGHSH and CDR2 LQKENI. The CDR3 DNA reads TGTGCCAGCTCACCCGACAGCCCCGGCACTGACGCTTTCTTT. The encoded protein is CASSPDSPGTDAFF.

This clonotype was found a few times. The chain has TRBV6-1 and TRBJ2-3; 8 bases agree with TRBD2. J was trimmed by 1 base and V by 7 bases; bases with no gene match: 4. Germline V gene sequence: CDR1 MNHNS, CDR2 SASEGT. The CDR3 covers 14 residues. The CDR3 protein is CASTETSGTDTQYF. The DNA of the CDR3 is TGTGCCAGCACCGAGACTAGCGGCACAGATACGCAGTATTTT.

This clonotype was seen a few times. This chain uses TRBV12-3 or TRBV12-4 with TRBJ2-2, with 7 bases identical to TRBD2. V was pared by 8 bases and J by 5 bases, with 17 bases of the junction left unmatched. The CDR3 extends over 17 amino acids. CDR3 sequence reads: CASGGSGSGIKTGELFF. In DNA, the CDR3 is TGTGCCAGCGGGGGGTCGGGGAGCGGGATAAAGACCGGGGAGCTGTTTTTT.

Only a few counts were recorded for this clonotype. The chain carries TRBV7-2 and TRBJ2-5; 7 nucleotides align to TRBD2. The germline CDR1 and CDR2 sequences are SGHTA and FQGNSA. The CDR3 is 14 amino acids. Trimming took 3 bases from V and 5 from J; bases not matched to a gene: 6. The DNA of the CDR3 is TGTGCCAGCAGCTTTTACGGGAGGCAGGAGACCCAGTACTTC. Translated: CASSFYGRQETQYF.

The sample holds a few counts of this clonotype. The chain uses TRBV10-3 and TRBJ1-4; D call uncertain. From germline, CDR1 is ENHRY and CDR2 SYGVKD. The CDR3 covers 15 residues. The V end was cut by 5 bases, the J end by 0 bases, with 10 bases between. This CDR3 reads CAISFGLTTNEKLFF. The CDR3, as DNA: TGTGCCATCAGTTTCGGACTTACAACTAATGAAAAACTGTTTTTT.

This clonotype was seen a few times. The rearrangement links TRBV7-9 to TRBJ2-3; D is perhaps TRBD1 or TRBD2 (5 bases each). Per germline, CDR1 SEHNR and CDR2 FQNEAQ (reference sequence). The CDR3 contains 14 residues. V was shortened by 4 bases and J by 4 bases, with 12 bases between the two germline ends. CDR3 loop: CASSSWGSADTQYF. The CDR3 DNA reads TGTGCCAGCAGCTCCTGGGGGTCTGCAGATACGCAGTATTTT.

The rearrangement joins TRBV6-2 or TRBV6-3 to TRBJ2-7; D may be TRBD2 (5 bases). V lost 7 bases and J 2 bases, leaving 21 bases between the germline ends. The CDR3 is made up of 16 amino acids. CDR1 and CDR2 (germline): MNHEY, SVGEGT. The CDR3 DNA follows: TGTGCCAGCATTGGACTCCGGCCCAACGAAACCTACGAGCAGTACTTC. Translation: CASIGLRPNETYEQYF.

This chain links TRBV14 with TRBJ2-5; 12 positions agree with TRBD2. The CDR3 totals 20 residues. V trimming: 0 bases; J trimming: 2 bases; junction bases outside the gene matches: 13. Germline assignment: CDR1 SGHDN and CDR2 FVKESK. CDR3 amino acids: CASSQDWRLAGDQTQETQYF. As DNA, the CDR3 is TGTGCCAGCAGCCAAGATTGGAGACTAGCGGGAGATCAGACGCAAGAGACCCAGTACTTC.

This clonotype was observed a handful of times. The chain uses TRBV19 and TRBJ2-1; 14 bases align to TRBD2. There are 20 residues in the CDR3. CDR1 is LNHDA and CDR2 is SQIVND in the germline V gene (reference sequence). With 5 bases clipped from V and 7 bases from J, the junction kept 19 bases outside the gene matches. The CDR3 bases are TGTGCCAGTAGTCCCGGGGAACCGGGACTAGCGGGAGATCATTGGAATGAGCAGTTCTTC. It codes for CASSPGEPGLAGDHWNEQFF.

This clonotype was found a few times. The chain recombines TRBV18 with TRBJ2-1; weak D call: TRBD2 (6 bases). The CDR3 runs to 13 residues. Germline V lookup: CDR1 KGHSH, CDR2 LQKENI. Trimming removed 1 base at V and 8 bases at J, with 9 bases between. The CDR3, as DNA: TGTGCCAGCTCACCACAGCGGAGGGATGAGCAGTTCTTC. This translates into CASSPQRRDEQFF.

This chain uses TRBV6-6 with TRBJ2-7; D gene uncertain. CDR3 length: 11 amino acids. Trimming pared 9 bases from V and 0 bases from J, leaving 6 bases between. CDR1 is MNHNY and CDR2 is SVGAGI in the germline V gene (reference sequence). CDR3 sequence (DNA): TGTGCCAGTATGAACTCCTACGAGCAGTACTTC. Its protein is CASMNSYEQYF.

This clonotype was found a few times. This rearrangement joins TRBV28 to TRBJ2-1; D is possibly TRBD2 (5 bases). CDR1 and CDR2 from the germline V gene are MDHEN and SYDVKM. Trimming stripped 5 bases from V and 7 bases from J, with 9 bases between. There are 12 residues in the CDR3. The CDR3 DNA sequence: TGTGCCAGCAGTCGCCCGGGGAATGAGCAGTTCTTC. Protein sequence: CASSRPGNEQFF.

This clonotype was counted ten times or more. V gene TRBV4-1 combines with J gene TRBJ2-1; 9 bases match TRBD2. The CDR3 contains 16 residues. The V gene end was trimmed by 0 bases and the J gene end by 4 bases; junction bases not matched to a gene: 4. Germline CDR1 MGHRA, CDR2 YSYEKL. The CDR3 nucleotides are TGCGCCAGCAGCCAAGAAAAACTAGCGGGTTACAATGAGCAGTTCTTC. This translates into CASSQEKLAGYNEQFF.

About this clonotype itself: A much larger clone lies a single base off, so this may be a read error. V and J are TRBV7-9 and TRBJ2-1; D possibly corresponds to TRBD2 (5 bases). The CDR3 covers 16 residues. Germline loops: CDR1 SEHNR, CDR2 FQNEAQ (reference sequence). The CDR3 is CASSSLGLTAYNEQIF. CDR3 DNA sequence: TGTGCCAGCAGCTCCCTAGGACTTACCGCCTACAATGAGCAGATCTTC.

This clonotype was counted at least ten times. This chain links TRBV7-2 with TRBJ1-4; D possibly corresponds to TRBD1 (6 bases). V was trimmed by 5 bases and J by 6 bases, leaving 16 bases between them. Germline V lookup: CDR1 SGHTA, CDR2 FQGNSA. The CDR3 totals 15 residues. The CDR3 nucleotides read TGTGCCAGCAGCGCTACAGGGCGCGGGGATGAAAAACTGTTTTTT. Protein sequence: CASSATGRGDEKLFF.

The V and J genes are TRBV6-2 or TRBV6-3 and TRBJ2-1; 8 nucleotides agree with TRBD2. The CDR3 is 14 residues long. V lost 5 bases and J lost 7; bases outside the gene matches: 7. The germline CDR1 and CDR2 sequences are MNHEY and SVGEGT. DNA of the CDR3: TGTGCCAGCAGTCCCGGGACTAGTGTAAATGAGCAGTTCTTC. Its translation is CASSPGTSVNEQFF.